This T cell receptor beta chain was sequenced in a study of cytomegalovirus exposure and HLA in healthy donors. General study findings and limits: Usually a TCR sequence was rare, but some public TCRs were found in many donors. For TCR beta chains, V- and J-gene trimming was later linked to a missense DCLRE1C variant.

The primer mix had 60 Vbeta and 13 Jbeta primers. Some clones are missing from TCRdb's copy, which holds only in-frame ones; the method was immunoSEQ multiplex PCR. Its listing shows tens of thousands of clones. A remark on this clone: The antigen remains undetermined.

The sequencing sample was made of PBMCs. This clonotype was obtained from a woman in her 40s in good health and CMV-seropositive.

This chain's CDR3 is CASSQDEKMKNTEAFF. The CDR3 DNA sequence: TGCGCCAGCAGCCAAGATGAGAAAATGAAGAACACTGAAGCTTTCTTT. The rearrangement uses TRBV4-1 and TRBJ1-1; D gene ambiguous. CDR1 is MGHRA and CDR2 is YSYEKL in the germline V gene. Between the trimmed V and J ends, which lost 0 bases and 1 base, there was a span of 12 bases. The CDR3 length is 16 residues.